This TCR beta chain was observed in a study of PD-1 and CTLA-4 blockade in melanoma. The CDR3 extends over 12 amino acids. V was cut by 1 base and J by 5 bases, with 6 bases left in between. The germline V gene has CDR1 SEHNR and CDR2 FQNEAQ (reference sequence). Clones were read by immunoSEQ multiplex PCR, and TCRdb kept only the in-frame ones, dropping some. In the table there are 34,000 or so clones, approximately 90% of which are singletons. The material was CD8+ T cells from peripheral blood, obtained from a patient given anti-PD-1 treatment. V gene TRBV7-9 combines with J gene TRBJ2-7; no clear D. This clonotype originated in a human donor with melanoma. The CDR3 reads CASSLDRDEQYF. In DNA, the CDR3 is TGTGCCAGCAGCTTAGACAGAGACGAGCAGTACTTC.